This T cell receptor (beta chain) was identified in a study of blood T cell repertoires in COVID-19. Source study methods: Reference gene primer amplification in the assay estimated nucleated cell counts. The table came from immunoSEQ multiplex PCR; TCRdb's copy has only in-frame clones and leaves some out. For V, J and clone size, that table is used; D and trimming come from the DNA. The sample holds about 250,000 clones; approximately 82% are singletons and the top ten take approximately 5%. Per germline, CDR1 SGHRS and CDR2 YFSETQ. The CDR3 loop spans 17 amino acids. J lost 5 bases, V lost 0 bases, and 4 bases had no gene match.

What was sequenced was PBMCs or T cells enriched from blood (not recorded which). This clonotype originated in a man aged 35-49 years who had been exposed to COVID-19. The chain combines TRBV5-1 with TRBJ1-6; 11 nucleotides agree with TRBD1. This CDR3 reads CASSLGTGGLNNSPLHF. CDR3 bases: TGCGCCAGCAGCTTGGGGACAGGGGGCCTGAATAATTCACCCCTCCACTTT. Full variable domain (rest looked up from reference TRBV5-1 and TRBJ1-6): KAGVTQTPRYLIKTRGQQVTLSCSPISGHRSVSWYQQTPGQGLQFLFEYFSETQRNKGNFPGRFSGRQFSNSRSEMNVSTLELGDSALYLCASSLGTGGLNNSPLHFGNGTRLTVT.